This entry lists 18 T cell receptor beta chains sequenced from one sample in a study of cytomegalovirus exposure and HLA in healthy donors. Primers included in the PCR were 60 Vbeta and 13 Jbeta primers. TCRdb's copy holds only in-frame clones and misses some; the assay was immunoSEQ multiplex PCR. Of around 70,000 clones in the sample, roughly 90% are singletons; the top ten hold just under 2%. The material sequenced was PBMCs. The receptors shown here come from a woman aged 30 to 39 in good health and CMV-seronegative.

The chain employs TRBV7-2 and TRBJ1-2; possible D gene TRBD1, 5 bases. The germline V gene has CDR1 SGHTA and CDR2 FQGNSA. Trimming pared 2 bases from V and 5 bases from J, leaving 6 bases between. There are 12 residues in the CDR3. The CDR3 coding sequence is TGTGCCAGCAGCTTACCAGGGTATGGCTACACCTTC. It encodes CASSLPGYGYTF.

This chain connects TRBV2 to TRBJ1-1; 10 positions match TRBD1. The CDR3 contains 12 residues. Germline loops: CDR1 SNHLY, CDR2 FYNNEI. Trimming removed 10 bases from V and 4 bases from J; junction bases left unmatched: 3. The CDR3 DNA is TGTGCCACCGACAGGGGGCTCACTGAAGCTTTCTTT. It translates to CATDRGLTEAFF. Based on the CDR3 plus reference TRBV2 and TRBJ1-1, the full variable domain is EPEVTQTPSHQVTQMGQEVILRCVPISNHLYFYWYRQILGQKVEFLVSFYNNEISEKSEIFDDQFSVERPDGSNFTLKIRSTKLEDSAMYFCATDRGLTEAFFGQGTRLTVV.

In this sample, this clone turned up a few times. The genes are TRBV18 and TRBJ2-6; D gene ambiguous. CDR1 KGHSH and CDR2 LQKENI come from the germline V gene. This CDR3 has 17 residues. V was cut by 3 bases and J by 0 bases, with 12 bases left in between. CDR3 DNA: TGTGCCAGCTCACCTAGAACAGCTTCCTCTGGGGCCAACGTCCTGACTTTC. The encoded protein is CASSPRTASSGANVLTF.

This clone showed up just once. This chain connects TRBV28 to TRBJ2-1; maybe TRBD2 (6 bases). Germline-derived CDR1 and CDR2 are MDHEN and SYDVKM. Trimming removed 7 bases from V and 0 bases from J, with 13 bases in between. CDR3 size: 15 residues. CDR3 DNA sequence: TGTGCCAGCACCCTTGCGGGGAGCTCCTACAATGAGCAGTTCTTC. It yields the protein CASTLAGSSYNEQFF.

This clone occurred a few times. The chain couples TRBV4-2 to TRBJ1-4, with 7 bases matching TRBD1. V lost 1 base to trimming and J lost 8 bases; unmatched junction nucleotides: 16. CDR3 length equals 18 residues. The germline V gene encodes CDR1 LGHNA and CDR2 YNFKEQ. CDR3 residues: CASSQVVGKDRDPEKLFF. CDR3 DNA sequence: TGTGCCAGCAGCCAAGTGGTGGGGAAAGACAGGGACCCCGAAAAACTGTTTTTT.

V and J are TRBV9 and TRBJ2-5; unclear D gene. The DNA end favors TRBJ2-7, so the J call may be wrong. This CDR3 is 16 amino acids long. CDR1 is SGDLS, CDR2 YYNGEE, per germline. CDR3 amino acids: CASSVDGRQSPYEQYF. Here the CDR3 DNA reads TGTGCCAGCAGCGTAGACGGCAGGCAAAGCCCCTACGAGCAGTACTTC.

A single count supports this clone. The rearrangement uses TRBV7-3 and TRBJ2-3, with D hard to call. The CDR3 length is 14 residues. V shed 5 bases and J shed 1 base, with 10 bases lying between them. Germline V gene lookup returns CDR1 SGHTA and CDR2 FQGTGA. CDR3 nucleotides: TGTGCCAGCAGCCTGAATGGAGGCACAGATACGCAGTATTTT. Protein product: CASSLNGGTDTQYF.

This clone has a handful of counts. The CDR3 nucleotides are TGTGCCACCGACGAACGAGGGATCACTGAAGCTTTCTTT. This encodes CATDERGITEAFF. The chain carries TRBV6-1 and TRBJ1-1; D uncertain. In germline, CDR1 is MNHNS, CDR2 SASEGT. CDR3 length: 13 residues. Trimming removed 10 bases from V and 4 bases from J, with 16 bases in between.

CDR3 DNA: TGCGCCAGCAGCACTACCCCGCCAGCCAACTATGGCTACACCTTC. Protein sequence: CASSTTPPANYGYTF. The chain is built from TRBV5-1 and TRBJ1-2; D is uncertain. The CDR3 extends over 15 amino acids. Looked up from germline, CDR1 is SGHRS and CDR2 is YFSETQ. Between the trimmed V and J ends, which lost 4 bases and 2 bases, there was a span of 15 bases.

CDR3 sequence (DNA): TGTGCTAGTGGTCTCCCCGGACTAGCCCCGAACACCGGGGAGCTGTTTTTT. It codes for CASGLPGLAPNTGELFF. The V gene is TRBV12-5, the J gene TRBJ2-2, with 8 nucleotides matching TRBD2. The CDR3 is 17 residues long. Germline V gene lookup returns CDR1 LGHNT and CDR2 FRNRAP. V lost 5 bases, J lost 0 bases, and 8 bases stayed unmatched.

This chain links TRBV7-2 with TRBJ2-7, with 7 positions matching TRBD1. CDR1 is SGHTA and CDR2 is FQGNSA in the germline V gene. The CDR3 length is 15 residues. The ends lost 1 base at V and 4 bases at J; junction bases unmatched: 7. CDR3 nucleotides: TGTGCCAGCAGCTTAGGGGGGACAGCTTCATACGAGCAGTACTTC. Translating gives CASSLGGTASYEQYF.

This chain connects TRBV6-4 to TRBJ1-1; D call uncertain. This CDR3 region has 13 residues. V lost 5 bases to trimming and J lost 0 bases, with 7 bases between them. Germline V gives CDR1 MRHNA, CDR2 SNTAGT. Here the CDR3 DNA reads TGTGCCAGCAGTACACGCATGAACACTGAAGCTTTCTTT. As protein: CASSTRMNTEAFF.

The chain is built from TRBV11-2 and TRBJ2-5, with D perhaps TRBD2 (7 bases). The CDR3 consists of 14 residues. CDR1 and CDR2 from the germline V gene are SGHAT and FQNNGV. Deletions cut 8 bases from V and 4 bases from J, with 17 bases between. DNA for the CDR3: TGTGCCAGCCTTGCTTGGGGGGGGCGAGAGACCCAGTACTTC. The encoded protein is CASLAWGGRETQYF.

The chain uses TRBV19 and TRBJ2-3; 10 bases match TRBD2. V gave up 5 bases and J gave up 3 bases; unmatched junction bases: 5. The CDR3 runs 15 residues. Germline CDR1 LNHDA, CDR2 SQIVND (reference sequence). In DNA form, the CDR3 reads TGTGCCAGTAGTTCGAAGACTAGCGGGACAGATACGCAGTATTTT. This codes for CASSSKTSGTDTQYF.

This rearrangement joins TRBV7-9 to TRBJ1-2; a possible D gene is TRBD1 (5 bases). V dropped 5 bases and J dropped 5 bases, with 21 bases sitting between them. The CDR3 totals 16 residues. Germline loops: CDR1 SEHNR, CDR2 FQNEAQ (reference sequence). The CDR3 is CASSPRGGQGLYGYTF. In DNA, the CDR3 is TGTGCCAGCAGCCCTCGGGGAGGGCAGGGACTTTATGGCTACACCTTC.

This chain links TRBV7-9 with TRBJ2-5; D ambiguous. Germline lookup yields CDR1 SEHNR and CDR2 FQNEAQ (reference sequence). This CDR3 region has 14 residues. The V end was cut by 1 base, the J end by 3 bases, with 9 bases between. The CDR3 is CASSLEVQKETQYF. Here the CDR3 DNA reads TGTGCCAGCAGCTTAGAGGTACAGAAAGAGACCCAGTACTTC.

This clone came up a few times. The chain has TRBV6-1 and TRBJ2-7, with TRBD2 identical over 8 bases. The CDR3 is made up of 17 amino acids. Trimming cost V 0 bases and J 3 bases; bases outside gene matches: 10. CDR1 and CDR2 (germline): MNHNS, SASEGT. CDR3 region: CASSEARFGRARYEQYF. The CDR3 bases are TGTGCCAGCAGTGAAGCGCGATTCGGGAGGGCACGCTACGAGCAGTACTTC.

This clone was picked up one time. The rearrangement links TRBV5-6 to TRBJ2-2, with 7 bases fitting TRBD1. The germline gives CDR1 SGHDT, CDR2 YYEEEE. V lost 3 bases to trimming and J lost 2 bases; unmatched junction nucleotides: 1. This CDR3 has 14 residues. The CDR3 sequence: CASSYRGNTGELFF. In DNA form, the CDR3 reads TGTGCCAGCAGCTACAGGGGTAACACCGGGGAGCTGTTTTTT.